The sequence of this T cell receptor beta chain was determined in a study of blood T cell repertoires in COVID-19. Study-wide background: Sites in the United States, Italy and Spain provided acute and convalescent COVID-19 samples. PBMCs, B-cell-depleted T cells, or T cells provided the cDNA or gDNA that made up the material.

Trimming took off 1 base at V and 0 bases at J, with 13 bases between the two ends. This CDR3 region has 18 residues. Germline lookup yields CDR1 SGHVS and CDR2 FQNEAQ. As handled by the study authors: Reference gene primer amplification gave nucleated cell count estimates. The repertoire was sequenced with immunoSEQ multiplex PCR; TCRdb's copy has only in-frame clones and lacks some. V and J calls plus clone size are reproduced from that table; the DNA served to infer D and trimming. The top ten clones hold around 1.6% of a sample with some 59,000 clones, roughly nine tenths of them seen once. The sample comprised peripheral blood. V is TRBV7-8 and J is TRBJ2-6; D perhaps matches TRBD1 (6 bases). The sequence was obtained from a man aged 55-75 years with acute or convalescent COVID-19. Here the CDR3 reads CASSLEPGATSGANVLTF. The CDR3 DNA reads as TGTGCCAGCAGCTTAGAGCCAGGGGCGACCTCTGGGGCCAACGTCCTGACTTTC. Together with reference TRBV7-8 and TRBJ2-6, the CDR3 gives the full variable domain: GAGVSQSPRYKVAKRGQDVALRCDPISGHVSLFWYQQALGQGPEFLTYFQNEAQLDKSGLPSDRFFAERPEGSVSTLKIQRTQQEDSAVYLCASSLEPGATSGANVLTFGAGSRLTVL.